Sequencing of this T cell receptor (beta chain) was carried out in a study of T cell repertoires in cytomegalovirus infection. Study in general: Used in the study were CMV epitopes, some recently identified and HLA-C-restricted, others well-studied and HLA-B-restricted. Matching HLA type, along with CMV infection, was indicated by public TCR beta signatures.

TCRdb passed the reads through MiXCR, listing each CDR3 protein once. The sample consists of hundreds of thousands of distinct CDR3 sequences, around a third of them appearing once. A note on this clonotype: Its antigen is not identified.

Overall study results and limits: Totalled public TCR beta family frequency picked out people who carried CMV plus the relevant HLA. The ex vivo response was dominated by HLA-C-restricted CMV-specific TCR beta clonotypes.

The TCR sequence derives from a human donor in good health (CMV status not recorded). Some clones in this sample may be carry-over from other donors' samples. The sample here was cultured PBMCs, taken from culture after CMV antigen stimulation.

As DNA, the CDR3 is TGTGCCAGCAGCTTAATGCTAGCGGGGAACAATGAGCAGTTCTTC. The encoded protein is CASSLMLAGNNEQFF. This sequence joins TRBV7-2 and TRBJ2-1; 9 positions agree with TRBD2. Trimming took 2 bases from V and 5 from J; bases not matched to a gene: 4. The V gene's germline CDR1 is SGHTA and CDR2 FQGNSA. CDR3 length equals 15 residues. Full variable domain (rest looked up from reference TRBV7-2 and TRBJ2-1): GAGVSQSPSNKVTEKGKDVELRCDPISGHTALYWYRQSLGQGLEFLIYFQGNSAPDKSGLPSDRFSAERTGGSVSTLTIQRTQQEDSAVYLCASSLMLAGNNEQFFGPGTRLTVL.